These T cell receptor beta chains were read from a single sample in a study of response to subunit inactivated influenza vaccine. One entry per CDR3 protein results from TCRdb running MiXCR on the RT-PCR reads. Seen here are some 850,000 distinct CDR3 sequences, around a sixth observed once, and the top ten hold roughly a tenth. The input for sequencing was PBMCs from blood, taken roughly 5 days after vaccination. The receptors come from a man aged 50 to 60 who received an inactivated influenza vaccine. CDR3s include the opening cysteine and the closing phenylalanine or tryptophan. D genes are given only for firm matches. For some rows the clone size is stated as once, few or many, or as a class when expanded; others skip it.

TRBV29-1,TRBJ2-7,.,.,TGCAGCGTTGGAGAAAGGCCCTGGAACGAGCAGTACTTC,CSVGERPWNEQYF
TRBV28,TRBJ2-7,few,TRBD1,TGTGCCAGCAGTTTAAATTTGGAACAGGGGGCTTACCCCTCCTACGAGCAGTACTTC,CASSLNLEQGAYPSYEQYF
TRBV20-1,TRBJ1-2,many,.,TGCAGTGCCCGCCAGGTCACTAACTATGGCTACACCTTC,CSARQVTNYGYTF
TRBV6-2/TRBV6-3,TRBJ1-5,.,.,TGTGCCAGCAGAGGGGTAGTTCAGCCCCAGCATTTT,CASRGVVQPQHF
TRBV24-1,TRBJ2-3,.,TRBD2,TGTGCCACCAGTGGCGGGGGTGCCCCCCGTACGCAGTATTTT,CATSGGGAPRTQYF
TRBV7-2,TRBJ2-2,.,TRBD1,TGTGCCAGCAGCTTAGGGACAGGTATCCCCGGGGAGCTGTTTTTT,CASSLGTGIPGELFF
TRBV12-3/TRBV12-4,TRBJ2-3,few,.,TGTGCCAGCAGTTTAAAGGGCAACAACCCAGATACGCAGTATTTT,CASSLKGNNPDTQYF
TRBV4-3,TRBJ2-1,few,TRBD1,TGCGCCAGCAGCCAACTGACACGGGACAGGGGGATGTATGAGCAGTTCTTC,CASSQLTRDRGMYEQFF
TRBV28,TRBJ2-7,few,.,TGTGCCAGCAGGAAGGGGTTCAGCTACGAGCAGTACTTC,CASRKGFSYEQYF
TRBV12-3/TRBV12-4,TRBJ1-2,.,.,TGTGCCAGCAGTCCCCGACTCGTCCTGGGCTACACCTTC,CASSPRLVLGYTF
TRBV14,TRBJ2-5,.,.,TGTGCCAGCAGCCAAGTGGGAGGTACCCAGTACTTC,CASSQVGGTQYF
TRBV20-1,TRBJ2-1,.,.,TGCAGTGCTAGAGGAGTGGGAACCCCCTACAATGAGCAGTTCTTC,CSARGVGTPYNEQFF
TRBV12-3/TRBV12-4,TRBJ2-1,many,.,TGTGCCAGCAGATATGATAATGAGCAGTTCTTC,CASRYDNEQFF
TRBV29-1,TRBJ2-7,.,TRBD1,TGCAGCGTTGAAGCCCGGGACAGGGGGAATGTCTACGAGCAGTACTTC,CSVEARDRGNVYEQYF
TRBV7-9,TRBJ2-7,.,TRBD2,TGTGCCAGCAGCTCAGCGGGACGGCGCTACGAGCAGTACTTC,CASSSAGRRYEQYF
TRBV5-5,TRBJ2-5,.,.,TGTGCCAGCAGCTTCCTAGCTAGGGGAGAAGAGACCCAGTACTTC,CASSFLARGEETQYF
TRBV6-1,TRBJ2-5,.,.,TGTGCCAGCAGGCGGGACACGGGGACCACCCATCAGACCCAGTACTTC,CASRRDTGTTHQTQYF
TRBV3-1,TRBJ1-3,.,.,TGTGCCAGCAGCCAAATACAGGGAAACACCATATATTTT,CASSQIQGNTIYF
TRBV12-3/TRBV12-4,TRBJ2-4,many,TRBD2,TGTGCCAGCACCCTAGCGGGGGATTTCGACATTCAGTACTTC,CASTLAGDFDIQYF
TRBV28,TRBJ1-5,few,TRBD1,TGTGCCAGCAGTTTCCAAACCGGGACAGGGGCTAATCAGCCCCAGCATTTT,CASSFQTGTGANQPQHF
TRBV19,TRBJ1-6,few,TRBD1,TGTGCCAGCGCCGGGACAGGGTATTCACCCCTCCACTTT,CASAGTGYSPLHF
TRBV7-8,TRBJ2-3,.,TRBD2,TGTGCCAGCAGCTTAGGGCTAGCGGGGGCCGTCACAGATACGCAGTATTTT,CASSLGLAGAVTDTQYF
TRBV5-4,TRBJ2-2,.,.,TGTGCCAGCAGAACCGGAGGCTTGAACGGGGAGCTGTTTTTT,CASRTGGLNGELFF
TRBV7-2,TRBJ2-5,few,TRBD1,TGTGCCAGCAGCTTGGACGACAGGGTGGGCGAGACCCAGTACTTC,CASSLDDRVGETQYF
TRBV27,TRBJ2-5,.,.,TGTGCCAGCAGTTACCACAGGGGGGGAGAGACCCAGTACTTC,CASSYHRGGETQYF
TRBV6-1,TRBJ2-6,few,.,TGTGCCAGCAGCTTGGACGCGGGCTCTGGGGCCAACGTCCTGACTTTC,CASSLDAGSGANVLTF
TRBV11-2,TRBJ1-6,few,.,TGTGCCAGCAGCAATCGTAGGGACAATTCACCCCTCCACTTT,CASSNRRDNSPLHF
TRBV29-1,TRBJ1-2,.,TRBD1,TGCAGCGTTGACCCGGACAGGGGACGTGGCTACACCTTC,CSVDPDRGRGYTF
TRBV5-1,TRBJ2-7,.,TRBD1,TGCGCCAGCAGCGGGGAACAGGGGGTCTCCTACGAGCAGTACTTC,CASSGEQGVSYEQYF
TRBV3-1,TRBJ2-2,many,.,TGTGCCAGCAGCCAAGTTGCGGGGACCGGGGAGCTGTTTTTT,CASSQVAGTGELFF
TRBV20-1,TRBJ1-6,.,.,TGCAGTGCCTTTTCGACCGCTTCGGCCCTCCACTTT,CSAFSTASALHF
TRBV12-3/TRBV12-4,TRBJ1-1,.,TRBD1,TGTGCCAGCAGTCCAGGGGGTCGCATGAACACTGAAGCTTTCTTT,CASSPGGRMNTEAFF
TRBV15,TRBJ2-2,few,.,TGTGCCACGACTTTAGCATGGGCCGGGGAGCTGTTTTTT,CATTLAWAGELFF
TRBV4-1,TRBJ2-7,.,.,TGCGCCAGCAGCCAAGGGGCAGGGATTGGAGGGTACGAGCAGTACTTC,CASSQGAGIGGYEQYF
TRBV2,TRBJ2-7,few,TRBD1,TGTGCCAGCCGCGGACAGGCGACTCTAGAGCAGTACTTC,CASRGQATLEQYF
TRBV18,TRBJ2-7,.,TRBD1,TGTGCCAGCTCACCTGTGGGACAGGGGGGTGACGAGCAGTACTTC,CASSPVGQGGDEQYF
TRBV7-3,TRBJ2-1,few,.,TGTGCCAGCAGCACCCCTCGGGCCAAGCGGAGGAATGAGCAGTTCTTC,CASSTPRAKRRNEQFF
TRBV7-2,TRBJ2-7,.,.,TGTGCCAGCAGCTTACCCGGGACGAAGAGCTCCTACGAGCAGTACTTC,CASSLPGTKSSYEQYF
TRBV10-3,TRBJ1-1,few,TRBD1,TGTGCCATCACTCGGACAGGGGTTGACACTGAAGCTTTCTTT,CAITRTGVDTEAFF
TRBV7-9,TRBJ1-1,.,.,TGTGCCAGCAGGCTCGCAGGGGCCGACACTGAAGCTTTCTTT,CASRLAGADTEAFF
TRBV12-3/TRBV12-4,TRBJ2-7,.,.,TGTGCCAGCAGTCTAACGTCGGGGGCGATTGAGCAGTACTTC,CASSLTSGAIEQYF
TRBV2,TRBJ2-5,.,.,TGTGCCAGCAGTGTGTGGGCGGCGCAAGAGACCCAGTACTTC,CASSVWAAQETQYF
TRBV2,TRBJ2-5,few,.,TGTGCCAGCAGTGGGTGGCAGCCCCAAGAGACCCAGTACTTC,CASSGWQPQETQYF
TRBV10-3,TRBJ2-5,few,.,TGTGCCATCAGTGAGTCGCTAGCTCGCCAAGAGACCCAGTACTTC,CAISESLARQETQYF
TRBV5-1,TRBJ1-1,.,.,TGCGCCAGCAGCTTGGGGATGACAGCGAACACTGAAGCTTTCTTT,CASSLGMTANTEAFF
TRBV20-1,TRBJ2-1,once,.,TGCAGTGCTCATAACCGGGACTTCTCCTACAATGAGCAGTTCTTC,CSAHNRDFSYNEQFF
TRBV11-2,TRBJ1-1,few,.,TGTGCCAGCACCACCGAACAGGGAAGGCTTTACACTGAAGCTTTCTTT,CASTTEQGRLYTEAFF
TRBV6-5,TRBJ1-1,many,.,TGTGCCAGCAGTTACCGGACGGTGAACACTGAAGCTTTCTTT,CASSYRTVNTEAFF
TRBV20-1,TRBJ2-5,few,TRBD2,TGCAGTGCTATTCCGGGAGGGCCAGAGACCCAGTACTTC,CSAIPGGPETQYF
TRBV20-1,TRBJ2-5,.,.,TGCAGTGCTAGAGATTTTCGGGTTTTGGAGACCCAGTACTTC,CSARDFRVLETQYF
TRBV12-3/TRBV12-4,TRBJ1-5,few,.,TGTGCCAGCAGTTTAGCTTGGGATCAGGTAGGCAATCAGCCCCAGCATTTT,CASSLAWDQVGNQPQHF